This T cell receptor (beta chain) is drawn from a study of T cells in Graves' hyperthyroidism and ophthalmopathy. TCR beta CDR3 region amplification was performed from RNA transcripts. First-round RT-PCR of the TCR CDR3 relied on the HTBI primer set. TCRdb reprocessed the multiplex PCR reads with MiXCR, giving one entry per CDR3 protein. The sample holds roughly 550,000 distinct CDR3 sequences, 15% to 20% seen once. V lost 5 bases to trimming and J lost 13 bases, with 15 bases between them. From germline, CDR1 is SGHKS and CDR2 YYEKEE (reference sequence). CDR3 length: 11 residues. Sequenced material: blood. This TCR was recovered from a woman aged 25 to 39 with Graves' ophthalmopathy. The chain has TRBV5-5 and TRBJ2-5; D is unresolved. CDR3 nucleotides: TGTGCCAGCAGTGGTCCGCGGATTTCGTACTTC. This gives the protein CASSGPRISYF.